These 27 T cell receptor beta chains originate from one sample sequenced in a study of cytomegalovirus exposure and HLA in healthy donors (dated by TCRdb to the late 2010s). The library was produced with the immunoSEQ multiplex PCR assay. Not all clones reach the TCRdb copy of this immuneACCESS table, which keeps in-frame sequences only. Checked studies attribute under half of the gap to unresolved V genes and leave the rest unexplained. Within this sample are roughly 150,000 clones, with less than 90% of them counted one time only. The ten largest clones capture around 3.2% of the sample. The specimen was PBMCs. The source is a woman in her late teens or twenties in good health and CMV-seropositive.

The chain is built from TRBV7-9 and TRBJ1-3; a possible D gene is TRBD1 (6 bases). The germline V gene encodes CDR1 SEHNR and CDR2 FQNEAQ (reference sequence). The CDR3 covers 14 residues. Trimming stripped 7 bases from V and 4 bases from J, with 14 bases between. As DNA, the CDR3 is TGTGCCAGCACTTCGGCAGGGGCAGGAAACACCATATATTTT. Translating it yields CASTSAGAGNTIYF.

V gene TRBV11-2 combines with J gene TRBJ1-1, with D tentatively TRBD1 (6 bases). Germline V CDR1 and CDR2: SGHAT, FQNNGV. V dropped 1 base and J dropped 6 bases, with 18 bases sitting between them. The CDR3 contains 16 residues. CDR3 DNA sequence: TGTGCCAGCAGCTTAGTTCGGCAGAGGGGGTTCTCTGAAGCTTTCTTT. It is translated as CASSLVRQRGFSEAFF.

This clone was counted a few times. This chain uses TRBV7-2 with TRBJ2-1; D remains unclear. From germline, CDR1 is SGHTA and CDR2 FQGNSA. V dropped 1 base and J dropped 9 bases, with 13 bases sitting between them. This CDR3 region has 14 residues. The CDR3 sequence is CASSLEVSGGEQFF. The DNA of the CDR3 is TGTGCCAGCAGCTTAGAGGTCTCCGGCGGTGAGCAGTTCTTC. Full variable domain (remainder filled in from reference TRBV7-2 and TRBJ2-1): GAGVSQSPSNKVTEKGKDVELRCDPISGHTALYWYRQSLGQGLEFLIYFQGNSAPDKSGLPSDRFSAERTGGSVSTLTIQRTQQEDSAVYLCASSLEVSGGEQFFGPGTRLTVL.

Remarks on this clone: The germline gene is not matched at one end of the junction; a read error may be the cause. The V gene is TRBV7-7, the J gene TRBJ2-7, with 8 bases fitting TRBD1. The CDR3 runs to 14 residues. CDR1 is SSHAT, CDR2 FNYEAQ, per germline (reference sequence). CDR3 residues: CASSQGQGGYEQYF. The CDR3 nucleotides read TGTGCTAGCAGCCAAGGACAGGGAGGCTACGAGCAGTACTTC.

The J gene is TRBJ2-7, the V gene TRBV27, with 11 bases fitting TRBD1. V lost 4 bases to trimming and J lost 3 bases; unmatched junction nucleotides: 2. The CDR3 is 14 residues long. Germline lookup yields CDR1 MNHEY and CDR2 SMNVEV (reference sequence). The CDR3 nucleotides are TGTGCCAGCAGTTCCGGGACAGGGGGCTACGAGCAGTACTTC. Translation gives CASSSGTGGYEQYF.

This clone was seen just once. V usage is TRBV19 and J usage is TRBJ2-7; 7 nucleotides line up with TRBD1. J was trimmed by 2 bases and V by 3 bases; bases with no gene match: 4. The CDR3 sequence is 14 residues long. CDR1 is LNHDA and CDR2 is SQIVND in the germline V gene (reference sequence). CDR3 sequence reads: CASSMTGPTYEQYF. The CDR3 DNA is TGTGCCAGTAGTATGACAGGGCCTACCTACGAGCAGTACTTC.

V gene TRBV7-2 combines with J gene TRBJ2-2; TRBD2 matches at 10 bases. The CDR3 contains 14 residues. V dropped 6 bases and J dropped 7; count of bases not matched to a gene: 5. CDR1 and CDR2 from the germline V gene are SGHTA and FQGNSA. CDR3 sequence reads: CASRYRTSGGELFF. The CDR3, as DNA: TGTGCCAGCAGGTACAGGACTAGCGGCGGGGAGCTGTTTTTT.

Only a few counts were recorded for this clone. The rearrangement links TRBV4-1 to TRBJ1-1; perhaps TRBD1 as D (6 bases). The length of the CDR3 is 15 residues. Per the germline V gene, CDR1 is MGHRA and CDR2 is YSYEKL. V shed 3 bases and J shed 6 bases, with 17 bases lying between them. The CDR3 is CASSHQGSRGAEAFF. The CDR3 nucleotides are TGCGCCAGCAGCCACCAGGGGTCTCGTGGGGCTGAAGCTTTCTTT.

On this clone: One end of the junction varies from germline; a read error may be responsible. The chain has TRBV7-2 and TRBJ1-2, with D tentatively TRBD1 (6 bases). This CDR3 spans 12 amino acids. Germline V gene lookup returns CDR1 SGHTA and CDR2 FQGNSA. As DNA, the CDR3 is TGTGCCAGCAGCTTGCCACAGGGAGAGCCCTCCTTC. It translates to CASSLPQGEPSF.

The chain couples TRBV5-4 to TRBJ2-2; D perhaps matches TRBD2 (6 bases). Germline loops: CDR1 SGHNT, CDR2 YYREEE (reference sequence). Deletions cut 0 bases from V and 10 bases from J, with 16 bases between. The CDR3 spans 15 residues. In DNA, the CDR3 is TGTGCCAGCAGCTTGGATGGGGGAGGTTCCGAGGAGCTGTTTTTT. This gives the protein CASSLDGGGSEELFF.

V and J are TRBV5-1 and TRBJ2-1, with 7 bases fitting TRBD2. Losses at the gene ends were 2 bases for V and 8 bases for J; bases not matched to a gene: 10. Germline CDR1 SGHRS, CDR2 YFSETQ. This CDR3 contains 15 residues. CDR3 sequence reads: CASSFWGSGRDEQFF. The CDR3 region has the DNA TGCGCCAGCAGCTTTTGGGGTAGCGGGCGGGATGAGCAGTTCTTC.

The V gene is TRBV2, the J gene TRBJ2-3; maybe TRBD2 (6 bases). Germline V CDR1 and CDR2: SNHLY, FYNNEI. This CDR3 spans 15 amino acids. The V end lost 8 bases, the J end lost 0 bases, and 15 bases lay between the germline ends. The chain's CDR3 is CASGRDSRSTDTQYF. The CDR3, as DNA: TGTGCCAGCGGGCGGGATAGCAGAAGCACAGATACGCAGTATTTT.

The chain joins TRBV4-1 to TRBJ2-3; 9 bases are a match to TRBD1. The V gene's germline CDR1 is MGHRA and CDR2 YSYEKL. V shed 3 bases and J 1 base; nucleotides not matched to a gene: 8. The CDR3 spans 17 residues. The CDR3 here is CASSQQGQGIGTDTQYF. The CDR3 coding sequence is TGCGCCAGCAGCCAGCAGGGACAGGGTATTGGCACAGATACGCAGTATTTT.

V gene TRBV27 combines with J gene TRBJ1-1; D call uncertain. Deletions cut 4 bases from V and 0 bases from J, with 9 bases between. Per the germline V gene, CDR1 is MNHEY and CDR2 is SMNVEV (reference sequence). This CDR3 is 14 amino acids long. The CDR3 protein is CASSSHSLNTEAFF. CDR3 DNA sequence: TGTGCCAGCAGTTCACACAGTTTGAACACTGAAGCTTTCTTT.

In this sample, this clone turned up once. V and J are TRBV5-1 and TRBJ1-1; 12 bases are a match to TRBD1. Germline V gene lookup returns CDR1 SGHRS and CDR2 YFSETQ. The CDR3 is 15 amino acids. The V and J ends lost 4 bases and 4 bases, in that order; junction bases with no gene match: 5. CDR3 residues: CASSPPGQGATEAFF. For the CDR3, the DNA is TGCGCCAGCAGCCCCCCGGGACAGGGGGCCACTGAAGCTTTCTTT.

The J gene is TRBJ2-1, the V gene TRBV5-1; 11 nucleotides match TRBD2. Losses at the gene ends were 1 base for V and 4 bases for J; bases not matched to a gene: 4. The CDR3 is 16 amino acids. The germline V gene encodes CDR1 SGHRS and CDR2 YFSETQ. The CDR3 loop reads CASSLRGLADYNEQFF. The CDR3 nucleotides are TGCGCCAGCAGCTTGCGGGGACTAGCGGATTACAATGAGCAGTTCTTC.

The chain employs TRBV6-5 and TRBJ1-2, with D maybe TRBD1 (6 bases). This CDR3 spans 14 amino acids. Trimming cost V 6 bases and J 7 bases, with 18 bases left between them. CDR1 is MNHEY, CDR2 SVGAGI, per germline. CDR3 sequence: CASSRGGGGSGYTF. CDR3 sequence (DNA): TGTGCCAGCAGCCGAGGAGGGGGGGGATCTGGCTACACCTTC.

The rearrangement joins TRBV11-2 to TRBJ2-5; D is undetermined. The CDR3 extends over 13 amino acids. Germline V CDR1 and CDR2: SGHAT, FQNNGV. V lost 1 base, J lost 5 bases, and 8 bases lay in between. The CDR3 sequence is CASSLGGRETQYF. The CDR3 DNA reads as TGTGCCAGCAGCTTAGGTGGGCGCGAGACCCAGTACTTC.

This clone was detected once. The chain links TRBV2 to TRBJ2-1; tentative D call: TRBD1 (5 bases). V dropped 6 bases and J dropped 6 bases, with 9 bases sitting between them. The germline gives CDR1 SNHLY, CDR2 FYNNEI. The CDR3 is 12 amino acids. The CDR3, as DNA: TGTGCCAGCAGAGCCGACAGCAATGAGCAGTTCTTC. This codes for CASRADSNEQFF.

The gene calls are TRBV6-5 and TRBJ2-1; 7 nucleotides line up with TRBD1. CDR1 and CDR2 (germline): MNHEY, SVGAGI. With 6 bases clipped from V and 0 bases from J, the junction kept 5 bases outside the gene matches. This CDR3 has 15 residues. CDR3 sequence (DNA): TGTGCCAGCAGGGGGACAGTCAGCTCCTACAATGAGCAGTTCTTC. It codes for CASRGTVSSYNEQFF.

The chain joins TRBV28 to TRBJ1-2; a weak D match, TRBD1 (5 bases). This CDR3 spans 12 amino acids. Germline CDR1 reads MDHEN; CDR2 reads SYDVKM. Trimming removed 2 bases at V and 8 bases at J, with 9 bases between. CDR3 nucleotides: TGTGCCAGCAGTTTAAGGGGTCGGGGCTACACCTTC. It encodes CASSLRGRGYTF.

This clone is a singleton in its sample. The V and J genes are TRBV6-5 and TRBJ2-7; 8 bases line up with TRBD1. V shed 4 bases, J shed 4 bases, and the junction held 6 bases outside the gene matches. Germline loops: CDR1 MNHEY, CDR2 SVGAGI. CDR3 length equals 14 residues. The CDR3: CASSSRTGQYEQYF. In DNA form, the CDR3 reads TGTGCCAGCAGTTCCCGGACAGGGCAATACGAGCAGTACTTC.

J is TRBJ2-1 and V is TRBV7-9, with 9 bases lining up with TRBD2. The CDR3 extends over 16 amino acids. Looked up from germline, CDR1 is SEHNR and CDR2 is FQNEAQ (reference sequence). The J segment lost 7 bases and the V segment lost 7 bases, leaving 14 bases of the junction unmatched. The CDR3, as DNA: TGTGCCAGCACTCGCCCGCCTAGCGGGACCCCAAATGAGCAGTTCTTC. Translated: CASTRPPSGTPNEQFF. Complete variable domain (other parts from reference TRBV7-9 and TRBJ2-1): DTGVSQNPRHKITKRGQNVTFRCDPISEHNRLYWYRQTLGQGPEFLTYFQNEAQLEKSRLLSDRFSAERPKGSFSTLEIQRTEQGDSAMYLCASTRPPSGTPNEQFFGPGTRLTVL.

This clone is classed as medium-sized (0.01 to 0.1%). The CDR3 DNA reads as TGTGCCAGCAGTGAATCGGGTCCCCCCTACGAGCAGTACTTC. As protein: CASSESGPPYEQYF. The rearrangement joins TRBV6-1 to TRBJ2-7, with D unresolved. Germline CDR1 MNHNS, CDR2 SASEGT. CDR3 length: 14 amino acids. Trimming shortened V by 2 bases and J by 2 bases, and 10 bases separated the two germline ends.

The J gene is TRBJ2-2, the V gene TRBV9; no reliable D call. Trimming cost V 3 bases and J 6 bases, with 12 bases left between them. The CDR3 is 14 residues long. The germline V gene has CDR1 SGDLS and CDR2 YYNGEE. The DNA of the CDR3 is TGTGCCAGCAGCGCCACTCGTTCGGCCGGGGAGCTGTTTTTT. Residues: CASSATRSAGELFF.

This clone was seen once. V gene TRBV5-1 combines with J gene TRBJ2-3; 12 bases match TRBD2. The CDR3 sequence is 19 residues long. From germline, CDR1 is SGHRS and CDR2 YFSETQ. The J segment lost 2 bases and the V segment lost 2 bases, leaving 12 bases of the junction unmatched. The CDR3 here is CASSLAPTSGRGNTDTQYF. DNA of the CDR3: TGCGCCAGCAGCTTAGCCCCGACTAGCGGGAGAGGGAACACAGATACGCAGTATTTT.

The chain recombines TRBV2 with TRBJ2-3; D might be TRBD2 (6 bases). Germline CDR1 SNHLY, CDR2 FYNNEI. The length of the CDR3 is 15 residues. V lost 7 bases, J lost 5 bases, and 19 bases lay in between. The chain's CDR3 is CASMWGGEGVDTQYF. In nucleotides, the CDR3 is TGTGCCAGCATGTGGGGCGGGGAAGGTGTAGATACGCAGTATTTT.